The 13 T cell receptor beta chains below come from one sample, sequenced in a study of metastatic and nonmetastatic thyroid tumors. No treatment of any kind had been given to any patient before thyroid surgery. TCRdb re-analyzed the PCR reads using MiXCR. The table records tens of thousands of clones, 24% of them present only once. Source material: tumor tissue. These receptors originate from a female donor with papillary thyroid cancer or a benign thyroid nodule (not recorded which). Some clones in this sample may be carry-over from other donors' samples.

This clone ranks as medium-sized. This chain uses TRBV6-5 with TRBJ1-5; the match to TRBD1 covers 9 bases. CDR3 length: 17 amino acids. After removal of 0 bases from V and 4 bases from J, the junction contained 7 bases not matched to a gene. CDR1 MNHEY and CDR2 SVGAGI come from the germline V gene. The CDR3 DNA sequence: TGTGCCAGCAGTTACTCTCTCCCCGGGACAGGGAATCAGCCCCAGCATTTT. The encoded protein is CASSYSLPGTGNQPQHF.

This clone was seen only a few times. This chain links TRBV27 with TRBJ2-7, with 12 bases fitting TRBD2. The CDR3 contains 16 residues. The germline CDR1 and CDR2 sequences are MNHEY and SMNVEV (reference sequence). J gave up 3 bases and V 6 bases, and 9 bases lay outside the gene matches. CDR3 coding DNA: TGTGCCAGCAGCATCCTAGCGGGAGGGATCAGCTACGAGCAGTACTTC. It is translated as CASSILAGGISYEQYF.

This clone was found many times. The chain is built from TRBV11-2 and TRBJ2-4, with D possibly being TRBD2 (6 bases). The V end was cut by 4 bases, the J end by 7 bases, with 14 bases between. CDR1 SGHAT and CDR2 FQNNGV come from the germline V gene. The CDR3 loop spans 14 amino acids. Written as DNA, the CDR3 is TGTGCCAGCAGCTCCGTCGGGGGAACGAACATTCAGTACTTC. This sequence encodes CASSSVGGTNIQYF.

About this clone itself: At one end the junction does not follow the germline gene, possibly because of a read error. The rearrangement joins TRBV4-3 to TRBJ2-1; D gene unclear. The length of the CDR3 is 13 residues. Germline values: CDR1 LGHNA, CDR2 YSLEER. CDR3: CASIQEFNNEQFF. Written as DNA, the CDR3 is TGCGCCAGCATCCAAGAATTTAACAATGAGCAGTTCTTC.

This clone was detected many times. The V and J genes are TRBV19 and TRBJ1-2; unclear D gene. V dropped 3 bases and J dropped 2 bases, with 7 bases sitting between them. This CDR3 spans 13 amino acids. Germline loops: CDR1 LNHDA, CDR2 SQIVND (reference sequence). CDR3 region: CASSIRGNYGYTF. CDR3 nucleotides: TGTGCCAGTAGTATCCGCGGAAACTATGGCTACACCTTC. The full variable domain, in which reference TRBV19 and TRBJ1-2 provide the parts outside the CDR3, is DGGITQSPKYLFRKEGQNVTLSCEQNLNHDAMYWYRQDPGQGLRLIYYSQIVNDFQKGDIAEGYSVSREKKESFPLTVTSAQKNPTAFYLCASSIRGNYGYTFGSGTRLTVV.

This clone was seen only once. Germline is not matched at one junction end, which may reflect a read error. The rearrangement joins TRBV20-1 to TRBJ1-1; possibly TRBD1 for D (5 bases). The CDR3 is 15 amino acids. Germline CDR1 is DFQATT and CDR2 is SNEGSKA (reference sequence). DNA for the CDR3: TGCAGTGCAAAGCACCAAAGGGGCCTGAAAACTGAAGCTTTCTTT. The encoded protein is CSAKHQRGLKTEAFF.

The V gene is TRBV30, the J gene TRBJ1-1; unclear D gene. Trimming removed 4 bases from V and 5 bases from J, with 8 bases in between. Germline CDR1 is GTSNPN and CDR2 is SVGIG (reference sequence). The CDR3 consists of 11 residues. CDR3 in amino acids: CAWIPGTEAFF. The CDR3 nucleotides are TGTGCCTGGATTCCGGGGACTGAAGCTTTCTTT.

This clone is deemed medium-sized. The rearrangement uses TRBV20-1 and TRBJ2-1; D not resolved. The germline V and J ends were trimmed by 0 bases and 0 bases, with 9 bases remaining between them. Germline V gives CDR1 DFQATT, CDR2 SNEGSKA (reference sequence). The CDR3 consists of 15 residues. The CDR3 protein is CSARDYTDSYNEQFF. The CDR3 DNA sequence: TGCAGTGCTAGAGATTACACGGACTCCTACAATGAGCAGTTCTTC.

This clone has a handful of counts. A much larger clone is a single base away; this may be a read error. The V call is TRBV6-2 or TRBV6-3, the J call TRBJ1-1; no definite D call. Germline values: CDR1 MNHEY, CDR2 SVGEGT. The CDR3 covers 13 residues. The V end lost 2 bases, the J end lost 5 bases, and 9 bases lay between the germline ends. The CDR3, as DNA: TGTGCCAGCAGTTACAGTGGGATTACTGAAGCTTTCTTT. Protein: CASSYSGITEAFF.

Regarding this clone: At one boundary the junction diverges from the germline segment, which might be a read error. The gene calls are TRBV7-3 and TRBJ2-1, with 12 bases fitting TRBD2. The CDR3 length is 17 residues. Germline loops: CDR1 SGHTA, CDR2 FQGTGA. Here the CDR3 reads CVSSLVTSGSLYNEQFF. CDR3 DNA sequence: TGTGTCAGCAGCCTCGTGACTAGCGGGAGCCTCTACAATGAGCAGTTCTTC. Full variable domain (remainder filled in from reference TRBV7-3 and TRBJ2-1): GAGVSQTPSNKVTEKGKYVELRCDPISGHTALYWYRQSLGQGPEFLIYFQGTGAADDSGLPNDRFFAVRPEGSVSTLKIQRTERGDSAVYLCVSSLVTSGSLYNEQFFGPGTRLTVL.

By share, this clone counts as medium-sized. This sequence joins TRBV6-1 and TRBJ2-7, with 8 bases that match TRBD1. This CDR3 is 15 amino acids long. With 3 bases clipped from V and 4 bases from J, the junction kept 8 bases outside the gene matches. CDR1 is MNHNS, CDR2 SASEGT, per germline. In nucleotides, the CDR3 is TGTGCCAGCAGTGATCAGGCAGGGGGCTTATACGAGCAGTACTTC. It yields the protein CASSDQAGGLYEQYF.

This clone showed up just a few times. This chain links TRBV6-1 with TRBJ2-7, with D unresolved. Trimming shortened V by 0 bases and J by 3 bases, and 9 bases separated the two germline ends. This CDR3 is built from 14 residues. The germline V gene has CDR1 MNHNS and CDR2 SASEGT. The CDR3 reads CASSEANSLYEQYF. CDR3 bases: TGTGCCAGCAGTGAAGCGAATAGCCTCTACGAGCAGTACTTC.

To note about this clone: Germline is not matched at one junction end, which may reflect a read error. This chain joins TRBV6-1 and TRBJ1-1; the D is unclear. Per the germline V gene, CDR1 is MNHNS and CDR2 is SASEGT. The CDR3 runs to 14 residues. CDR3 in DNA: TGTGCCAGCAGGGAGACGGCATCTAACACTGAATCTTTCTTT. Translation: CASRETASNTESFF.